This is a list of T cell receptor beta chains from one sample in a study of cytomegalovirus exposure and HLA in healthy donors. The data were produced by immunoSEQ multiplex PCR, yet TCRdb's version contains in-frame clones alone and is incomplete. The sample is made up of some 200,000 clones, and the top ten hold around 0.7% of it. Sequencing was performed on PBMCs. The source is a boy aged 5-17 years in good health and CMV-seronegative. Both conserved end residues are part of each CDR3. A D gene is named only where the DNA matches it firmly.

d_call j_call v_call cdr3_aa cdr3_nt
. TRBJ1-1 TRBV7-2 CASSLGGTLNTEAFF TGTGCCAGCAGCTTAGGGGGGACTTTGAACACTGAAGCTTTCTTT
. TRBJ2-7 TRBV21-1 CASSTRDRTSYEQYF TGTGCCAGCAGCACCAGGGACAGAACTTCCTACGAGCAGTACTTC
TRBD1 TRBJ2-2 TRBV14 CASSQDPGRGIAGELFF TGTGCCAGCAGCCAAGACCCGGGCAGGGGGATTGCCGGGGAGCTGTTTTTT
. TRBJ2-5 TRBV7-9 CASSPRLVQETQYF TGTGCCAGCAGTCCGAGACTAGTCCAAGAGACCCAGTACTTC
TRBD2 TRBJ2-1 TRBV13 CASSSGGSYNEQFF TGTGCCAGCAGCTCGGGGGGGTCCTACAATGAGCAGTTCTTC
TRBD1 TRBJ2-2 TRBV7-3 CASSRYAPGQGASGELFF TGTGCCAGCAGCCGATATGCTCCGGGACAGGGGGCGTCCGGGGAGCTGTTTTTT
. TRBJ2-7 TRBV13 CASSPGHQPYEQYF TGTGCCAGCAGCCCTGGACATCAACCCTACGAGCAGTACTTC
TRBD1 TRBJ1-5 TRBV6-1 CASTKTPTGGEVQHF TGTGCCAGCACTAAAACCCCCACAGGGGGCGAGGTCCAGCATTTT
TRBD1 TRBJ1-4 TRBV5-4 CASSSRQGDEKLFF TGTGCCAGCAGCTCAAGACAGGGGGATGAAAAACTGTTTTTT
. TRBJ1-2 TRBV7-2 CASSLAMRDPGSGYTF TGTGCCAGCAGCTTAGCGATGAGGGATCCGGGTTCTGGCTACACCTTC
. TRBJ1-1 TRBV6-7 CASKLPGVEAFF TGTGCCAGCAAACTACCGGGAGTTGAAGCTTTCTTT
TRBD1 TRBJ1-5 TRBV4-1 CASSQESARGGNQPQHF TGCGCCAGCAGCCAAGAGTCTGCCAGGGGGGGCAATCAGCCCCAGCATTTT
TRBD1 TRBJ1-1 TRBV7-3 CASSGTGITEAFF TGTGCCAGCTCTGGGACAGGGATAACTGAAGCTTTCTTT
. TRBJ2-2 TRBV7-3 CASSLDWNTGELFF TGTGCCAGCAGCTTAGACTGGAACACCGGGGAGCTGTTTTTT
. TRBJ1-1 TRBV6-6 CASSHKQIEAFF TGTGCCAGCAGCCATAAACAGATTGAAGCTTTCTTT